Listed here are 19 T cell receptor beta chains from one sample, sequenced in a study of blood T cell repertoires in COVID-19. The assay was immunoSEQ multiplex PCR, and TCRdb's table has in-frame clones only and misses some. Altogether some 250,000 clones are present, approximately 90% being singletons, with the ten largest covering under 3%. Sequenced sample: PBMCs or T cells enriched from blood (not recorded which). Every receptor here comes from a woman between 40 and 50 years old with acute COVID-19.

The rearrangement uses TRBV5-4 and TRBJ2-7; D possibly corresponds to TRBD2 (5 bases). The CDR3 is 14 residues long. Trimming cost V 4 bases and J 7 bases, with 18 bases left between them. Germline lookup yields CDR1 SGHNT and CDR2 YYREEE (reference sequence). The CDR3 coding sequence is TGTGCCAGCAGCAGGGTAGCTAGCTCGGGGGAGCAGTACTTC. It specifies CASSRVASSGEQYF. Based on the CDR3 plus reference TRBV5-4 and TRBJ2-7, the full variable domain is ETGVTQSPTHLIKTRGQQVTLRCSSQSGHNTVSWYQQALGQGPQFIFQYYREEENGRGNFPPRFSGLQFPNYSSELNVNALELDDSALYLCASSRVASSGEQYFGPGTRLTVT.

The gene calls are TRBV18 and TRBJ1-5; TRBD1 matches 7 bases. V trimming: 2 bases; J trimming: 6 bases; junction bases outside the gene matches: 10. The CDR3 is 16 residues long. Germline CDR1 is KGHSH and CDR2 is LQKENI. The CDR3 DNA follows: TGTGCCAGCTCACCAGTAGGACAGGCCGGCGGTCAGCCCCAGCATTTT. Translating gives CASSPVGQAGGQPQHF. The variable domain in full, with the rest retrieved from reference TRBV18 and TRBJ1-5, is NAGVMQNPRHLVRRRGQEARLRCSPMKGHSHVYWYRQLPEEGLKFMVYLQKENIIDESGMPKERFSAEFPKEGPSILRIQQVVRGDSAAYFCASSPVGQAGGQPQHFGDGTRLSIL.

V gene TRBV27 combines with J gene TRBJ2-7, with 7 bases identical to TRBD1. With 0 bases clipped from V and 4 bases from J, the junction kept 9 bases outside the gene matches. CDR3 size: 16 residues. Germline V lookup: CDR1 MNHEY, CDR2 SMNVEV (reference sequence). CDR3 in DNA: TGTGCCAGCAGTTTATCGTTACAGGGGTTGATGTACGAGCAGTACTTC. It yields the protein CASSLSLQGLMYEQYF.

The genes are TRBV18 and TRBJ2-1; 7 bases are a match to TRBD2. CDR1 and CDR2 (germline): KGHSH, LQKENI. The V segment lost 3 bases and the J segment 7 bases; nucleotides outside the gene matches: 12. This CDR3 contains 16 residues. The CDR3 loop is CASSPTADGGRNEQFF. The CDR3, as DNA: TGTGCCAGCTCACCTACGGCGGACGGGGGGAGGAATGAGCAGTTCTTC.

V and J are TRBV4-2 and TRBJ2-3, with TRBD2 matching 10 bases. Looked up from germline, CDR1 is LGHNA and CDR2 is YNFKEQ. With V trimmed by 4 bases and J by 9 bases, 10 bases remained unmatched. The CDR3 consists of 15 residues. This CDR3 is CASSRTSGGAPTQYF. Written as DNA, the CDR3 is TGTGCCAGCAGCCGAACCAGCGGGGGGGCCCCGACGCAGTATTTT.

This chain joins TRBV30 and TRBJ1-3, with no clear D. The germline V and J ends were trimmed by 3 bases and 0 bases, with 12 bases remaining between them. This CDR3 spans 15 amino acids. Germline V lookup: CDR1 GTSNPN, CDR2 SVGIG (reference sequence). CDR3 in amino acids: CAWSATRGSGNTIYF. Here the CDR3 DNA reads TGTGCCTGGAGCGCAACCCGCGGCTCTGGAAACACCATATATTTT. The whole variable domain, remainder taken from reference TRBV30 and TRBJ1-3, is SQTIHQWPATLVQPVGSPLSLECTVEGTSNPNLYWYRQAAGRGLQLLFYSVGIGQISSEVPQNLSASRPQDRQFILSSKKLLLSDSGFYLCAWSATRGSGNTIYFGEGSWLTVV.

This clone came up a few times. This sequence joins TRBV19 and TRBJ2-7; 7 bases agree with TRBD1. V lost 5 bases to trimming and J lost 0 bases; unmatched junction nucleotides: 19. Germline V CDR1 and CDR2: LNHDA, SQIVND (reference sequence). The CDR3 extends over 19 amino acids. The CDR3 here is CASSPTLRDSHISSYEQYF. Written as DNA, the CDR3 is TGTGCCAGTAGTCCAACCCTCCGGGACAGCCATATCTCCTCCTACGAGCAGTACTTC.

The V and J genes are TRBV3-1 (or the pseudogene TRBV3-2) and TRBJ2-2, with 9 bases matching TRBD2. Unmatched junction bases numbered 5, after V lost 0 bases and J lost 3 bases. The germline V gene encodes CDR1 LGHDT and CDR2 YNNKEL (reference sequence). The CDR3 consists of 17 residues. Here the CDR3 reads CASSQDLQRGDTGELFF. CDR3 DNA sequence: TGTGCCAGCAGCCAAGACCTCCAGCGGGGGGACACCGGGGAGCTGTTTTTT.

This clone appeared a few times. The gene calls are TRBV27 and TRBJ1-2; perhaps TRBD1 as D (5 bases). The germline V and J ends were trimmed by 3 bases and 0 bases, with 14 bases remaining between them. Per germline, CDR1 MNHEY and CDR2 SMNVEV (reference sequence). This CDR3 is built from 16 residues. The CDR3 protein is CASSFRAGSTNYGYTF. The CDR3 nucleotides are TGTGCCAGCAGTTTTCGGGCAGGGTCTACTAACTATGGCTACACCTTC.

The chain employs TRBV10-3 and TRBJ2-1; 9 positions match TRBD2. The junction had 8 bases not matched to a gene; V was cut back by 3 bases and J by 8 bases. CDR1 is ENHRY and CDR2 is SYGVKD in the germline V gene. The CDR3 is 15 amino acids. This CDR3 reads CAISDPSGGIDEQFF. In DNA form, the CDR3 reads TGTGCCATCAGTGACCCCAGCGGGGGGATCGATGAGCAGTTCTTC.

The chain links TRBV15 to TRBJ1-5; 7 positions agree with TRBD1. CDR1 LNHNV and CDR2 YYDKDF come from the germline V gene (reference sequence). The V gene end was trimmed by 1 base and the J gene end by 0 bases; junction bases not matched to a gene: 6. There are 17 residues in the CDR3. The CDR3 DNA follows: TGTGCCACCAGCAGAGTTTCGGGACAGACTAGCAATCAGCCCCAGCATTTT. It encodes CATSRVSGQTSNQPQHF.

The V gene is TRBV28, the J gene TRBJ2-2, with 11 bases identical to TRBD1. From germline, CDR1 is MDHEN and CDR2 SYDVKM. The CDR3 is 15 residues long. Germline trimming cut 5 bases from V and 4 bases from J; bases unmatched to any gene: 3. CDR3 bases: TGTGCCAGCAGTGGACAGGGGGCGGGCACCGGGGAGCTGTTTTTT. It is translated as CASSGQGAGTGELFF. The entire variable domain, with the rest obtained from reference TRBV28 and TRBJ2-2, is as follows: DVKVTQSSRYLVKRTGEKVFLECVQDMDHENMFWYRQDPGLGLRLIYFSYDVKMKEKGDIPEGYSVSREKKERFSLILESASTNQTSMYLCASSGQGAGTGELFFGEGSRLTVL.

This chain's CDR3 is CASSQLAGPRGEQFF. CDR3 nucleotides: TGTGCCAGCTCACAATTAGCGGGGCCCCGCGGCGAGCAGTTCTTC. J is TRBJ2-1 and V is TRBV18; the match to TRBD2 covers 8 bases. The CDR3 runs to 15 residues. Germline values: CDR1 KGHSH, CDR2 LQKENI. V was clipped by 4 bases and J by 10 bases; unmatched bases: 12. The full variable domain, completed using reference TRBV18 and TRBJ2-1, is NAGVMQNPRHLVRRRGQEARLRCSPMKGHSHVYWYRQLPEEGLKFMVYLQKENIIDESGMPKERFSAEFPKEGPSILRIQQVVRGDSAAYFCASSQLAGPRGEQFFGPGTRLTVL.

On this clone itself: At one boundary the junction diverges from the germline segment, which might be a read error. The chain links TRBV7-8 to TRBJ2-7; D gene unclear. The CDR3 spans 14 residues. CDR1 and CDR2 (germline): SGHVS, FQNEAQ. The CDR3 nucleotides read TGTGCCAGCAGTTTAGCCGGGTCTCTCTACGAGCAGTACTTC. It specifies CASSLAGSLYEQYF.

The CDR3 loop reads CASSLGLRPYNEQFF. DNA for the CDR3: TGTGCCAGCAGCCTGGGACTCCGTCCCTACAATGAGCAGTTCTTC. The chain couples TRBV7-3 to TRBJ2-1; TRBD2 is a possible D gene (6 bases). Trimming removed 5 bases from V and 2 bases from J, with 13 bases in between. The CDR3 consists of 15 residues. Germline V gives CDR1 SGHTA, CDR2 FQGTGA. Combining the CDR3 with reference TRBV7-3 and TRBJ2-1 gives the whole variable domain GAGVSQTPSNKVTEKGKYVELRCDPISGHTALYWYRQSLGQGPEFLIYFQGTGAADDSGLPNDRFFAVRPEGSVSTLKIQRTERGDSAVYLCASSLGLRPYNEQFFGPGTRLTVL.

CDR3 protein: CASSPRTGGETQYF. Written as DNA, the CDR3 is TGTGCCAGCAGCCCTCGGACAGGGGGAGAGACCCAGTACTTC. This chain uses TRBV3-1 (or the pseudogene TRBV3-2) with TRBJ2-5; 10 positions agree with TRBD1. Germline CDR1 reads LGHDT; CDR2 reads YNNKEL (reference sequence). This CDR3 is built from 14 residues. Trimming took 4 bases from V and 4 from J; bases not matched to a gene: 3.

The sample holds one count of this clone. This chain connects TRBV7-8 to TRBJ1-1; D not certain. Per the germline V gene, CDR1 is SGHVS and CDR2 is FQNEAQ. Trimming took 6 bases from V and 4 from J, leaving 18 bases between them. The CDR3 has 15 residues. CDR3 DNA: TGTGCCAGCAGGTTTGTGAGCGGGGTTGGCACTGAAGCTTTCTTT. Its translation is CASRFVSGVGTEAFF.

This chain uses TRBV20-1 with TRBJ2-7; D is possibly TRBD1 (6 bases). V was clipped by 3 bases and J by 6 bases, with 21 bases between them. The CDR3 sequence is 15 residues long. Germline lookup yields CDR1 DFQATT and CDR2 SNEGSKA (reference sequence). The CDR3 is CSASNPRQVGGEQYF. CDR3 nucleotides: TGCAGTGCTAGTAATCCCCGACAGGTAGGGGGCGAGCAGTACTTC.

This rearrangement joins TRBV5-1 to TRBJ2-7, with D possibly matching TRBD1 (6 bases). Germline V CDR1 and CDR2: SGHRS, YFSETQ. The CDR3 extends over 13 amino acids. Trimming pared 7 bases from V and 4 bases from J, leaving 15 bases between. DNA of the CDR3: TGCGCCAGCGCTATAAACCAGGGGTACGAGCAGTACTTC. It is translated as CASAINQGYEQYF.